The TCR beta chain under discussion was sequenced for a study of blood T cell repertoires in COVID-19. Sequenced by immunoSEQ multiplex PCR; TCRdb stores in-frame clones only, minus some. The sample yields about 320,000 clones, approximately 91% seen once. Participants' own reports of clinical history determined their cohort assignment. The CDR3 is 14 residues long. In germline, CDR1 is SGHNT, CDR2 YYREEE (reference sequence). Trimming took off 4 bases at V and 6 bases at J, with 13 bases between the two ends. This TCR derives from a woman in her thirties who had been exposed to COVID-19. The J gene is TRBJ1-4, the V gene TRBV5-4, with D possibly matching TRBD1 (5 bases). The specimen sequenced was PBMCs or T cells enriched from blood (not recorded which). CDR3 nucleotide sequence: TGTGCCAGCAGCAAGTTCGCGACAGATGAAAAACTGTTTTTT. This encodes CASSKFATDEKLFF. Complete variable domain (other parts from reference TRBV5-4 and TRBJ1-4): ETGVTQSPTHLIKTRGQQVTLRCSSQSGHNTVSWYQQALGQGPQFIFQYYREEENGRGNFPPRFSGLQFPNYSSELNVNALELDDSALYLCASSKFATDEKLFFGSGTQLSVL.